This passage covers 23 T cell receptor beta chains from one sample sequenced in a study of cytomegalovirus exposure and HLA in healthy donors. The study ran its PCR with 60 Vbeta and 13 Jbeta primers. The protocol was immunoSEQ multiplex PCR, while the TCRdb copy is restricted to in-frame clones and leaves out a portion. The table includes 81,000 or so clones, around four fifths detected once. Sequencing was carried out using PBMCs. These receptors all come from a man in his fifties in good health and CMV-seropositive.

The J gene is TRBJ2-7, the V gene TRBV5-6; 9 bases are a match to TRBD1. J was trimmed by 5 bases and V by 0 bases; bases with no gene match: 3. The CDR3 is made up of 14 amino acids. Germline V gene lookup returns CDR1 SGHDT and CDR2 YYEEEE. CDR3 bases: TGTGCCAGCAGCTTGGACAGGGGGCAGAACGAGCAGTACTTC. Translating it yields CASSLDRGQNEQYF.

The rearrangement joins TRBV30 to TRBJ2-3, with 11 bases that match TRBD2. This CDR3 is 16 amino acids long. Germline CDR1 reads GTSNPN; CDR2 reads SVGIG (reference sequence). The junction had 9 bases not matched to a gene; V was cut back by 0 bases and J by 7 bases. For the CDR3, the DNA is TGTGCCTGGAGTGTCCCACTAGCGGGAGAAGTCTATACGCAGTATTTT. Its protein product is CAWSVPLAGEVYTQYF.

The chain employs TRBV30 and TRBJ2-1; D is perhaps TRBD2 (5 bases). Germline V lookup: CDR1 GTSNPN, CDR2 SVGIG (reference sequence). The ends were cut back, 0 bases at V and 8 bases at J, with 29 bases in the middle. The CDR3 has 19 residues. CDR3 nucleotide sequence: TGTGCCTGGAGTGTACTCAGGAATCTGGGTGACTACCCCGTCGATGAGCAGTTCTTC. Encoded protein: CAWSVLRNLGDYPVDEQFF.

This clone was observed a single time. A read error may produce the germline difference seen at one junction end. The J gene is TRBJ1-5, the V gene TRBV7-9, with 7 bases lining up with TRBD1. CDR3 size: 14 residues. Germline CDR1 reads SEHNR; CDR2 reads FQNEAQ (reference sequence). This chain's CDR3 is CSSSYGTAHQPQHF. The CDR3 DNA reads TGTTCCAGCAGCTATGGGACAGCCCATCAGCCCCAGCATTTT.

This clone appeared once. This sample includes further DNA sequences coding for the same CDR3. CDR3 nucleotide sequence: TGTGCCAGCAGCCTGGCGGGTCTTGGCAATCAGCCCCAGCATTTT. It translates to CASSLAGLGNQPQHF. The chain has TRBV7-9 and TRBJ1-5; no clear D. V was shortened by 5 bases and J by 2 bases, with 13 bases between the two germline ends. CDR1 and CDR2 from the germline V gene are SEHNR and FQNEAQ (reference sequence). The length of the CDR3 is 15 residues.

V and J are TRBV11-3 and TRBJ1-4; 8 bases are a match to TRBD1. V dropped 4 bases and J dropped 5; count of bases not matched to a gene: 12. The CDR3 length is 17 residues. The germline gives CDR1 SGHNT, CDR2 YENEEA. The CDR3 DNA is TGTGCCAGCAGCTCCGATCGGACAGGGTTGGGGAATGAAAAACTGTTTTTT. This encodes CASSSDRTGLGNEKLFF.

The chain links TRBV30 to TRBJ1-2; 7 bases are shared with TRBD1. Germline-derived CDR1 and CDR2 are GTSNPN and SVGIG (reference sequence). The V segment lost 3 bases and the J segment 8 bases; nucleotides outside the gene matches: 15. The CDR3 contains 15 residues. The CDR3 sequence is CAWRVMWGQLSGYTF. The CDR3 DNA reads as TGTGCCTGGAGAGTAATGTGGGGACAGCTATCGGGCTACACCTTC. Supplemented by reference TRBV30 and TRBJ1-2, the full variable domain reads SQTIHQWPATLVQPVGSPLSLECTVEGTSNPNLYWYRQAAGRGLQLLFYSVGIGQISSEVPQNLSASRPQDRQFILSSKKLLLSDSGFYLCAWRVMWGQLSGYTFGSGTRLTVV.

The table lists this clone with a count of one. The junction does not match germline at one end; this may be a read error. The chain links TRBV7-9 to TRBJ1-4; perhaps TRBD1 as D (6 bases). Per germline, CDR1 SEHNR and CDR2 FQNEAQ (reference sequence). The CDR3 length is 14 residues. The CDR3 region is CSSSLRQGNEKLFF. The CDR3 DNA sequence: TGTTCCAGCAGCTTACGTCAGGGGAATGAAAAACTGTTTTTT.

The chain uses TRBV14 and TRBJ1-2; TRBD1 is a possible D gene (6 bases). The CDR3 is 14 amino acids. Per the germline V gene, CDR1 is SGHDN and CDR2 is FVKESK. V lost 4 bases, J lost 8 bases, and 17 bases lay in between. CDR3 sequence (DNA): TGTGCCAGCAGCCCAGAGACAGGAAGAACCGGCTACACCTTC. This encodes CASSPETGRTGYTF.

V gene TRBV2 combines with J gene TRBJ2-2; a weak D match, TRBD2 (5 bases). The CDR3 contains 15 residues. Germline values: CDR1 SNHLY, CDR2 FYNNEI. V lost 6 bases and J lost 1, with 12 bases in between. The CDR3 loop reads CASSALAGNTGELFF. In DNA, the CDR3 is TGTGCCAGCAGCGCACTGGCGGGGAACACCGGGGAGCTGTTTTTT.

The chain is built from TRBV11-3 and TRBJ1-1; no clear D gene. Germline V gives CDR1 SGHNT, CDR2 YENEEA. Trimming stripped 2 bases from V and 4 bases from J, with 8 bases between. This CDR3 comprises 13 residues. CDR3 DNA: TGTGCCAGCAGCTTACCCAGTTCCACTGAAGCTTTCTTT. Translated, it gives CASSLPSSTEAFF.

J is TRBJ2-1 and V is TRBV6-5; TRBD2 aligns across 9 bases. This CDR3 is 14 amino acids long. Germline values: CDR1 MNHEY, CDR2 SVGAGI. With 2 bases clipped from V and 5 bases from J, the junction kept 1 base outside the gene matches. The CDR3 reads CASSYSGRNNEQFF. CDR3 sequence (DNA): TGTGCCAGCAGTTACAGCGGGAGGAACAATGAGCAGTTCTTC.

The chain recombines TRBV4-2 with TRBJ2-2; D remains unclear. Germline V gene sequence: CDR1 LGHNA, CDR2 YNFKEQ. The CDR3 runs 14 residues. Trimming cost V 8 bases and J 0 bases, with 10 bases left between them. This CDR3 reads CASGPTPNTGELFF. CDR3 DNA sequence: TGTGCCAGCGGCCCCACTCCGAACACCGGGGAGCTGTTTTTT.

The chain combines TRBV27 with TRBJ2-5; TRBD1 matches at 8 bases. Germline V gene sequence: CDR1 MNHEY, CDR2 SMNVEV (reference sequence). The CDR3 is 11 residues long. CDR3 residues: CIPDREETQYF. The CDR3, as DNA: TGTATCCCGGACAGGGAAGAGACCCAGTACTTC.

This clone has a single count. J is TRBJ1-5 and V is TRBV5-6; D is possibly TRBD1 (5 bases). Germline loops: CDR1 SGHDT, CDR2 YYEEEE. The CDR3 totals 15 residues. Trimming cost V 0 bases and J 0 bases, with 7 bases left between them. The CDR3 spells CASSLGGDSNQPQHF. Written as DNA, the CDR3 is TGTGCCAGCAGCTTGGGGGGGGATAGCAATCAGCCCCAGCATTTT.

The chain recombines TRBV9 with TRBJ2-1, with D maybe TRBD2 (6 bases). V lost 0 bases to trimming and J lost 3 bases, with 10 bases between them. The CDR3 contains 15 residues. The germline V gene encodes CDR1 SGDLS and CDR2 YYNGEE. CDR3 sequence: CASSVVGGIYNEQFF. In nucleotides, the CDR3 is TGTGCCAGCAGCGTAGTTGGCGGGATCTACAATGAGCAGTTCTTC.

The V gene is TRBV11-3, the J gene TRBJ2-2, with 11 bases matching TRBD2. CDR3 size: 20 residues. Germline values: CDR1 SGHNT, CDR2 YENEEA. The ends lost 4 bases at V and 3 bases at J; junction bases unmatched: 16. As DNA, the CDR3 is TGTGCCAGCAGCTCTCCAAGAGGCTTAGCGGGAGGGAAACACACCGGGGAGCTGTTTTTT. It yields the protein CASSSPRGLAGGKHTGELFF.

The V gene is TRBV5-1, the J gene TRBJ2-7; 8 bases match TRBD2. V trimming: 0 bases; J trimming: 4 bases; junction bases outside the gene matches: 6. The CDR3 has 15 amino acids. Germline V lookup: CDR1 SGHRS, CDR2 YFSETQ. The DNA of the CDR3 is TGCGCCAGCAGCTTGGGAGCGGGAGCTTCATACGAGCAGTACTTC. Amino acids: CASSLGAGASYEQYF.

The chain couples TRBV11-3 to TRBJ2-1; weak D call: TRBD2 (6 bases). The CDR3 loop spans 13 amino acids. Germline V gene sequence: CDR1 SGHNT, CDR2 YENEEA. Trimming shortened V by 7 bases and J by 5 bases, and 12 bases separated the two germline ends. The CDR3 bases are TGTGCCAGCAACATAGGAGGGGACAATGAGCAGTTCTTC. Translating gives CASNIGGDNEQFF.

This sequence joins TRBV6-1 and TRBJ2-3, with unresolved D. With 3 bases removed from V and 7 bases from J, the gap between germline ends came to 5 bases. This CDR3 comprises 11 residues. Germline CDR1 and CDR2: MNHNS and SASEGT. The DNA for the CDR3 is TGTGCCAGCAGTGATACAAATACGCAGTATTTT. This codes for CASSDTNTQYF.

The genes are TRBV4-3 and TRBJ2-2; D may be TRBD1 (5 bases). Germline V gene sequence: CDR1 LGHNA, CDR2 YSLEER. The CDR3 has 16 residues. The V end was cut by 1 base, the J end by 3 bases, with 12 bases between. The CDR3: CASSQGQGWYTGELFF. The CDR3 nucleotides are TGCGCCAGCAGCCAAGGGCAGGGTTGGTACACCGGGGAGCTGTTTTTT.

A few counts support this clone. The J gene is TRBJ2-1, the V gene TRBV4-1, with 7 bases matching TRBD2. This CDR3 is built from 13 residues. The germline gives CDR1 MGHRA, CDR2 YSYEKL. The trim removed 8 bases at V and 3 bases at J, leaving 4 bases unmatched. The CDR3 here is CASWDYGYNEQFF. The CDR3 bases are TGCGCCAGCTGGGACTACGGCTACAATGAGCAGTTCTTC.

This clone was observed a handful of times. V is TRBV16 and J is TRBJ2-1; the match to TRBD2 covers 9 bases. This CDR3 spans 17 amino acids. V was pared by 3 bases and J by 8 bases, with 14 bases of the junction left unmatched. Germline V lookup: CDR1 KGHSY, CDR2 FQNENV. The CDR3 sequence is CASSHFWLAGIGDEQFF. The CDR3 DNA follows: TGTGCCAGCAGCCACTTTTGGCTAGCGGGAATAGGCGATGAGCAGTTCTTC.